This T cell receptor (beta chain) emerged from a study of lymphopenia after photon versus proton radiotherapy (dated by TCRdb to between 2018 and 2020). Study-wide context: The study compared the immunological effects of photon versus proton radiation therapy in patients with gastrointestinal tumors who developed high-grade lymphopenia. The cohort included approximately 22 patients with gastrointestinal tumors who developed lymphopenia after receiving either photon or proton therapy. The goal of the study was to describe how the two radiation modalities differ in their effects on the immune system. Here is what the overall study found, with its caveats: After the lymphocyte count nadir, oligoclonal expansion, especially of CD8+ Temra cells, was observed in photon-treated repertoires, and the drop in diversity was driven by this expansion. Relative stability during treatment was observed in proton-treated patients, whereas loss of naive T cells and TCR diversity and gain of effector/memory populations were observed in photon-treated patients. The survival association was examined only in patients who died, and the authors described better survival with proton therapy as a possibility, not as a demonstrated result. Across the cohort, a larger post-nadir drop in TCR diversity was inversely correlated with overall survival time among patients who died.

Receptor amplification or capture employed the immunoSEQ multiplex PCR assay. T cell repertoires were profiled with deep sequencing of rearranged TCR beta loci together with multiparametric flow cytometry. TCRdb re-hosts the immuneACCESS table, in-frame sequences only. Its copies lack some clones; in the studies checked, an unresolved V gene accounts for under half of them, and the cause for the rest is not known. The sample yields about 58,000 clones; roughly 80% were counted once. Around 2.2% of the sample rests with the top ten. Points on this clone: Its antigen is unknown. No clone much larger than this one lies a single base away; base qualities are absent.

The V end gives up 4 bases and the J end 6 bases, leaving 8 bases in the junction not matched to a gene. Inclusive of the bounding cysteine and phenylalanine, the CDR3 is 15 residues long. Solely the CDR3 DNA is kept, with 45 bases framed from the first base. Based on the germline V gene, the CDR1 and CDR2 sequences are ENHRY and SYGVKD. Sequenced here: peripheral blood, sampled from a patient treated with proton-based radiotherapy. This clonotype was obtained from a man in his fifties or sixties with pancreatic cancer. The chain was built from TRBV10-3 and TRBJ1-5; 8 central nucleotides agree with TRBD1. CDR3 reads: CAISGGQGVGQPQHF. The nucleotide sequence reads as follows: TGTGCCATCAGTGGAGGACAGGGAGTGGGTCAGCCCCAGCATTTT.